This T cell receptor beta chain emerged from a study of beta chain features in type 1 diabetes. Investigators reverse transcribed all isolated RNA, so they sequenced expressed TCRB transcripts. Some 3.6 million reads was the average for naive, central memory and regulatory T cell samples. Profiling relied on immunoSEQ multiplex PCR, and the TCRdb table lists in-frame clones only, not all of them. The sample lists about half a million clones; 9.5% to 12% were seen once. From germline, CDR1 is SEHNR and CDR2 FQNEAQ (reference sequence). The CDR3 loop spans 14 amino acids. The V segment lost 5 bases and the J segment 0 bases; nucleotides outside the gene matches: 4.

This TCR derives from a woman under 30 in good health. The sample taken for sequencing was naive CD4+ T cells from blood. The chain carries TRBV7-9 and TRBJ2-7; TRBD1 agrees at 7 bases. The CDR3 spells CASSRGDSSYEQYF. In DNA form, the CDR3 reads TGTGCCAGCAGCCGTGGGGACAGCTCCTACGAGCAGTACTTC.